Sequencing of this T cell receptor (beta chain) was carried out in a study of CD8 T cells in ankylosing spondylitis. Each CDR3 protein gets one entry after TCRdb re-called the 5' RACE reads with MiXCR. Here the sample spans 150,000 to 200,000 distinct CDR3 sequences, 15% to 20% being singletons. The CDR3 loop spans 14 amino acids. Germline-derived CDR1 and CDR2 are DFQATT and SNEGSKA (reference sequence). V was pared by 0 bases and J by 2 bases, with 9 bases between. Notes on the study in general: Some motif variants were previously reported in reactive arthritis synovial fluid and blood. Disease-linked clones bore a CD8+ phenotype and were relatively rare in peripheral blood.

This clonotype turned up a few times. Its specificity is not known. This TCR was sampled from a male donor between 5 and 29 years old with ankylosing spondylitis or in good health (not recorded which). The sequencing sample was made of blood, either unsorted or a sorted T cell fraction (not recorded which). The V and J genes are TRBV20-1 and TRBJ2-3, with unresolved D. DNA of the CDR3: TGCAGTGCTAGAGAACTGGGGATCACAGATACGCAGTATTTT. Protein: CSARELGITDTQYF.